This T cell receptor beta chain appears in the sequencing data of a study of blood T cells in healthy people across ages. Donors were systemically healthy Caucasian individuals from Russia aged roughly 6 to 100 years. PBMCs, at least 6 million per sample, were isolated. Overall study results and limits: Age brought a roughly linear fall in TCR beta diversity measured per million T cells. TCR beta diversity tracked closely with naive T cell percentage.

CDR1 MDHEN and CDR2 SYDVKM come from the germline V gene. The CDR3 length is 13 residues. To note about this clonotype: Its antigen is not known. A much bigger clone sits one base away, suggesting this may be a read error.

A second roughly 6 to 11 cycle PCR used barcoded and J-beta primers. TCRdb re-analysed the 5' RACE reads in MiXCR, keeping a single row per CDR3 protein. The sample records roughly 1,700,000 distinct CDR3 sequences, under 30% being singletons. This rearrangement joins TRBV28 to TRBJ2-7, with 11 bases identical to TRBD2. Sequencing was done on a sample of blood. The receptor's source is a woman aged 30 to 39 in good health. The CDR3 is CTSNSGGADEQYF. CDR3 DNA sequence: TGTACCAGCAATAGCGGGGGGGCCGACGAGCAGTACTTC.